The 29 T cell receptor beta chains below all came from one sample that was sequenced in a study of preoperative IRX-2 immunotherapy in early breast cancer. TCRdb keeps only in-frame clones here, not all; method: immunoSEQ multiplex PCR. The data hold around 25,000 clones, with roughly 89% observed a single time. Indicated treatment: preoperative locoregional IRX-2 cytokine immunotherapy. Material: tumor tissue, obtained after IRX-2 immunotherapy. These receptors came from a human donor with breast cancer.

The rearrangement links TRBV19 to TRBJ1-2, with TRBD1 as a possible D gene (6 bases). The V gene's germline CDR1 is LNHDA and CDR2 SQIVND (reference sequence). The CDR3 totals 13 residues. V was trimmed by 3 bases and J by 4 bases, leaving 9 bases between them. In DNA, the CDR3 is TGTGCCAGTAGTATCGACAGGCGCTATGGCTACACCTTC. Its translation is CASSIDRRYGYTF.

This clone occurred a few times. The CDR3 loop reads CASSQDPGSSYEQYF. As DNA, the CDR3 is TGTGCCAGCAGCCAAGACCCGGGGAGCTCCTACGAGCAGTACTTC. V and J are TRBV14 and TRBJ2-7; possible D gene TRBD2, 5 bases. CDR3 size: 15 residues. The V end was cut by 0 bases, the J end by 0 bases, with 9 bases between. CDR1 is SGHDN, CDR2 FVKESK, per germline.

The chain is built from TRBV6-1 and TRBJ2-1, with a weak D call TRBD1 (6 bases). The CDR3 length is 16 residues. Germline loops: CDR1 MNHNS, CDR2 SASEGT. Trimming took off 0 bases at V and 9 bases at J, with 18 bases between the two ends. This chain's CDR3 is CASSEASRGGYGEQFF. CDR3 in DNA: TGTGCCAGCAGTGAAGCCAGCAGGGGTGGATATGGTGAGCAGTTCTTC.

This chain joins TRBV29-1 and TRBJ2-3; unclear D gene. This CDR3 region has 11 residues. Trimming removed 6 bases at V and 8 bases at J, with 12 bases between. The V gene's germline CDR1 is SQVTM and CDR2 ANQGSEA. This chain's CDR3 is CSVKQWGTQYF. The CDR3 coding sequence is TGCAGCGTCAAACAGTGGGGTACGCAGTATTTT.

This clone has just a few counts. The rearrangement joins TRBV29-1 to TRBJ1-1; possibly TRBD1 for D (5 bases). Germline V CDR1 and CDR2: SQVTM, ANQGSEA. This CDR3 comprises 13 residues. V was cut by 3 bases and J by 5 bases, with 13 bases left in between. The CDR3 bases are TGCAGCGTTGACGGGGGGGTGGTGACTGAAGCTTTCTTT. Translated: CSVDGGVVTEAFF. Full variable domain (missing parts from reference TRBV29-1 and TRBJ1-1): SAVISQKPSRDICQRGTSLTIQCQVDSQVTMMFWYRQQPGQSLTLIATANQGSEATYESGFVIDKFPISRPNLTFSTLTVSNMSPEDSSIYLCSVDGGVVTEAFFGQGTRLTVV.

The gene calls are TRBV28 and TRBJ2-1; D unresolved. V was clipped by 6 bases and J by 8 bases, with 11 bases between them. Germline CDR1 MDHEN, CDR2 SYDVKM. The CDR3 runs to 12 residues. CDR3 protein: CASSATMYEQFF. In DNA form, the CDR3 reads TGTGCCAGCAGCGCGACCATGTATGAGCAGTTCTTC.

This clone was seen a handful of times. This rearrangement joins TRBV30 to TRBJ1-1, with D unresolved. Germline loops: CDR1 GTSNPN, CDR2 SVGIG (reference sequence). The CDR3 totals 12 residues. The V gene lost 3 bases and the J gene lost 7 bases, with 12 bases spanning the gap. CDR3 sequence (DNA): TGTGCCTGGAGGGAGGTGAACTTTGAAGCTTTCTTT. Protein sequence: CAWREVNFEAFF.

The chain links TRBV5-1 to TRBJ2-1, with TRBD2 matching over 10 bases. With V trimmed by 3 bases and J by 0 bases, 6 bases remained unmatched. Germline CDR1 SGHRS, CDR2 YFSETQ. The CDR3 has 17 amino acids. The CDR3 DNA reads TGCGCCAGCAGCTCCAAAAGCGGGGGGGCCTCCTACAATGAGCAGTTCTTC. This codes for CASSSKSGGASYNEQFF. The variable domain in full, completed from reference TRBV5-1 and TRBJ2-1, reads KAGVTQTPRYLIKTRGQQVTLSCSPISGHRSVSWYQQTPGQGLQFLFEYFSETQRNKGNFPGRFSGRQFSNSRSEMNVSTLELGDSALYLCASSSKSGGASYNEQFFGPGTRLTVL.

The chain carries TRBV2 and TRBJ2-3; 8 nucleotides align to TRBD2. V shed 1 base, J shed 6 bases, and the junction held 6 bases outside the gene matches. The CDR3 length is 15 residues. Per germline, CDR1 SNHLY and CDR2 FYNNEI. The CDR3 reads CASSEVIGGADTQYF. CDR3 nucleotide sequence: TGTGCCAGCAGTGAAGTTATCGGGGGGGCTGATACGCAGTATTTT.

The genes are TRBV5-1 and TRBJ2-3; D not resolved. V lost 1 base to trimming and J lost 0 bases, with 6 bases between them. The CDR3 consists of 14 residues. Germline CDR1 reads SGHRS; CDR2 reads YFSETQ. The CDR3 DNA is TGCGCCAGCAGCTTGACGGGTAGCACAGATACGCAGTATTTT. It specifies CASSLTGSTDTQYF. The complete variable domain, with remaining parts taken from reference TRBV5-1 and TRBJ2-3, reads KAGVTQTPRYLIKTRGQQVTLSCSPISGHRSVSWYQQTPGQGLQFLFEYFSETQRNKGNFPGRFSGRQFSNSRSEMNVSTLELGDSALYLCASSLTGSTDTQYFGPGTRLTVL.

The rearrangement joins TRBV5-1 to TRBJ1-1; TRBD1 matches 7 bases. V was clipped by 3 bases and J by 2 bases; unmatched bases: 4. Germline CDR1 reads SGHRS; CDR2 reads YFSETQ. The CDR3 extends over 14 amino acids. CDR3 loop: CASSSDRTNTEAFF. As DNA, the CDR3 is TGCGCCAGCAGCTCGGACAGGACCAACACTGAAGCTTTCTTT. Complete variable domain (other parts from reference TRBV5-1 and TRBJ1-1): KAGVTQTPRYLIKTRGQQVTLSCSPISGHRSVSWYQQTPGQGLQFLFEYFSETQRNKGNFPGRFSGRQFSNSRSEMNVSTLELGDSALYLCASSSDRTNTEAFFGQGTRLTVV.

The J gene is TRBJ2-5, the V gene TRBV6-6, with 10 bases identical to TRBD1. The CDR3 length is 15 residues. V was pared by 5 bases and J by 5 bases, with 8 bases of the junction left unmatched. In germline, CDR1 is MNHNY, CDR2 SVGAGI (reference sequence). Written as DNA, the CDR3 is TGTGCCAGCAGTGCCGACAGGGGGCGCGCGGAGACCCAGTACTTC. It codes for CASSADRGRAETQYF.

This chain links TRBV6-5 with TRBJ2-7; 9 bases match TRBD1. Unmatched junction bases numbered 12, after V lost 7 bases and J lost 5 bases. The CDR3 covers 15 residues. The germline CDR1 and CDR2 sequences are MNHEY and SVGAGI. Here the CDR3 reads CASNITGTGFNEQYV. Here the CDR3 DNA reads TGTGCCAGCAACATCACCGGGACAGGGTTCAACGAGCAGTACGTC.

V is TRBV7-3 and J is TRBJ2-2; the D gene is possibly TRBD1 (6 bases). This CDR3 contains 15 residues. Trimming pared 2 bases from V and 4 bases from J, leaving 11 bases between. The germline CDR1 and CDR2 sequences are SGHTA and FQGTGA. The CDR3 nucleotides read TGTGCCAGCAGCTTACCAGGGGTGGGCACCGGGGAGCTGTTTTTT. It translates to CASSLPGVGTGELFF.

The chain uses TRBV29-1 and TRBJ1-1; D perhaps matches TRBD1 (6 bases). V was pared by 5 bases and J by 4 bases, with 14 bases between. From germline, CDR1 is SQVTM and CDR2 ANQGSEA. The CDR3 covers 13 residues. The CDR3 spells CSVKGGWGTEAFF. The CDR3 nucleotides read TGCAGCGTTAAGGGGGGTTGGGGCACTGAAGCTTTCTTT.

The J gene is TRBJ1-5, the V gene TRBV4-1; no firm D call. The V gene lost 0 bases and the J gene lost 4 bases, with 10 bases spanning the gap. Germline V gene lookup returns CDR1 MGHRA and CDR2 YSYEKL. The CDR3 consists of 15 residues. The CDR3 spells CASSQEVAGNQPQHF. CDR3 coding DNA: TGCGCCAGCAGCCAAGAAGTGGCAGGTAATCAGCCCCAGCATTTT.

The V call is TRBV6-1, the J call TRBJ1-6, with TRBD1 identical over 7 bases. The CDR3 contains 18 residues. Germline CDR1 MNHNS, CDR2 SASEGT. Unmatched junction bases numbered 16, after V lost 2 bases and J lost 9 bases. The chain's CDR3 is CASSEQGQGEFGGSPLHF. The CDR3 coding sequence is TGTGCCAGCAGTGAACAAGGGCAGGGGGAATTTGGCGGTTCACCCCTCCACTTT.

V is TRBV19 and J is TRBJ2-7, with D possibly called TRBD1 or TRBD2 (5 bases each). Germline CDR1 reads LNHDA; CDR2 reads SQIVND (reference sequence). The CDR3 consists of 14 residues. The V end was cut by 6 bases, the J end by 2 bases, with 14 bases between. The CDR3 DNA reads TGTGCCAGTAGATCAGGGATGGGGGCCTACGAGCAGTACTTC. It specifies CASRSGMGAYEQYF. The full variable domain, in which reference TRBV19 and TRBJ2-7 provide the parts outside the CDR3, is DGGITQSPKYLFRKEGQNVTLSCEQNLNHDAMYWYRQDPGQGLRLIYYSQIVNDFQKGDIAEGYSVSREKKESFPLTVTSAQKNPTAFYLCASRSGMGAYEQYFGPGTRLTVT.

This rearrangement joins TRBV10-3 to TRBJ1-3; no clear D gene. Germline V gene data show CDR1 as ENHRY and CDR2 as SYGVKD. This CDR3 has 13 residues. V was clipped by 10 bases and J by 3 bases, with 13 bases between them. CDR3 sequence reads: CATGRSDGNTIYF. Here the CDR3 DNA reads TGTGCCACTGGGCGCTCGGATGGAAACACCATATATTTT.

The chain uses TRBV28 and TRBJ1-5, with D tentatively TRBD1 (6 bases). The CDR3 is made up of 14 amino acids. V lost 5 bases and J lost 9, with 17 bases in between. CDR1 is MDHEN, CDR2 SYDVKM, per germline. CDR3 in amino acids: CASSRTGRVRPQHF. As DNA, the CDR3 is TGTGCCAGCAGTCGTACAGGGAGGGTCCGGCCCCAGCATTTT.

The CDR3 nucleotides are TGTGCCAGCAGCTCCGCGACTAGCCCGAAGACCCAGTACTTC. This gives the protein CASSSATSPKTQYF. V and J are TRBV7-6 and TRBJ2-5; 7 bases agree with TRBD2. CDR3 size: 14 residues. The ends lost 4 bases at V and 6 bases at J; junction bases unmatched: 8. Germline lookup yields CDR1 SGHVS and CDR2 FNYEAQ.

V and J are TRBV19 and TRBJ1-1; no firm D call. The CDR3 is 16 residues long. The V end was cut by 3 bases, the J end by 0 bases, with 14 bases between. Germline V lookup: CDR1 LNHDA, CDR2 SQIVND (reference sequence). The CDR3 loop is CASSMGIMLMNTEAFF. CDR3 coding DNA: TGTGCCAGTAGTATGGGCATTATGTTAATGAACACTGAAGCTTTCTTT. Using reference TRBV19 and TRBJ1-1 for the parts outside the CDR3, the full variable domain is DGGITQSPKYLFRKEGQNVTLSCEQNLNHDAMYWYRQDPGQGLRLIYYSQIVNDFQKGDIAEGYSVSREKKESFPLTVTSAQKNPTAFYLCASSMGIMLMNTEAFFGQGTRLTVV.

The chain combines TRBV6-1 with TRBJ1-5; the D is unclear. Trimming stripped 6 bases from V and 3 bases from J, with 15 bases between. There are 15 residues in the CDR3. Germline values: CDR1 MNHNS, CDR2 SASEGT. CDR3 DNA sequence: TGTGCCAGCAGGCCTACAACGCTCCCCAATCAGCCCCAGCATTTT. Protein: CASRPTTLPNQPQHF.

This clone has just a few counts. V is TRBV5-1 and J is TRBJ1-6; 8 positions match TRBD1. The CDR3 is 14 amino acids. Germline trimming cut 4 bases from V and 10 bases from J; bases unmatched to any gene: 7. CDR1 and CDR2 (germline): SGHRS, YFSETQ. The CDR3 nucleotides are TGCGCCAGCAGCCTTGGACAGGGAACCTCACCCCTCCACTTT. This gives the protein CASSLGQGTSPLHF.

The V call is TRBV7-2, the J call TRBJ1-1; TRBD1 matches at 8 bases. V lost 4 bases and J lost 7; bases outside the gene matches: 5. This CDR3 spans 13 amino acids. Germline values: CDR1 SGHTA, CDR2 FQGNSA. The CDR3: CASSSTGGGEAFF. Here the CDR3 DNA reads TGTGCCAGCAGCTCTACAGGGGGGGGTGAAGCTTTCTTT.

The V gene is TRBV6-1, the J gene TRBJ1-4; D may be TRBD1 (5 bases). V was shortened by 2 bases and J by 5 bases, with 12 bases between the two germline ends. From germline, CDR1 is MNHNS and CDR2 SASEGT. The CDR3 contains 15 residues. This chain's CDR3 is CASSERWGLNEKLFF. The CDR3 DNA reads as TGTGCCAGCAGTGAAAGGTGGGGACTCAATGAAAAACTGTTTTTT.

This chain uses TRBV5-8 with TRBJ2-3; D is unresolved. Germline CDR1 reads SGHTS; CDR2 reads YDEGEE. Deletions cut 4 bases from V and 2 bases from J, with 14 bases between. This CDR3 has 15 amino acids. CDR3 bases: TGTGCCAGCAGCCCGGACGTGGGCCCCACAGATACGCAGTATTTT. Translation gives CASSPDVGPTDTQYF.

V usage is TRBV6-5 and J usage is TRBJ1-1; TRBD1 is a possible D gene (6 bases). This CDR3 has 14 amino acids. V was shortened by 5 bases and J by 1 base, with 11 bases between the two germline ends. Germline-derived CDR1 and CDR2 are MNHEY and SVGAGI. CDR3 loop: CASSLQGENTEAFF. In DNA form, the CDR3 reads TGTGCCAGCAGTCTACAGGGTGAGAACACTGAAGCTTTCTTT.

CDR3 sequence: CASSTQTGGLQPQHF. The CDR3 DNA sequence: TGTGCCAGCAGTACCCAAACAGGGGGCCTACAGCCCCAGCATTTT. The chain combines TRBV6-5 with TRBJ1-5, with TRBD1 matching over 9 bases. Looked up from germline, CDR1 is MNHEY and CDR2 is SVGAGI. This CDR3 region has 15 residues. The junction had 9 bases not matched to a gene; V was cut back by 5 bases and J by 7 bases.